Below, 30 T cell receptor beta chains from the same sample are listed, as sequenced in a study of beta chain features in type 1 diabetes. Reverse transcribing all isolated RNA meant expressed TCRB transcripts were sequenced. Assay used: immunoSEQ multiplex PCR; TCRdb lists only in-frame clones, some missing. The sample has hundreds of thousands of clones, over 9.5% seen once. The source material was naive CD4+ T cells from blood. The origin of the receptors is a young man in good health.

This clone was observed a handful of times. The chain links TRBV5-6 to TRBJ1-1; D is perhaps TRBD1 (5 bases). The CDR3 is made up of 13 amino acids. Germline-derived CDR1 and CDR2 are SGHDT and YYEEEE. Trimming shortened V by 4 bases and J by 6 bases, and 13 bases separated the two germline ends. The CDR3 DNA reads as TGTGCCAGCAGCCCCAAGGGGATCTCTGAAGCTTTCTTT. Translation gives CASSPKGISEAFF.

The rearrangement joins TRBV10-3 to TRBJ2-3; D ambiguous. This CDR3 contains 16 residues. Germline CDR1 reads ENHRY; CDR2 reads SYGVKD. Trimming stripped 0 bases from V and 5 bases from J, with 15 bases between. CDR3 coding DNA: TGTGCCATCAGTGAGTCGTCAGTAGTTAGAGGAGATACGCAGTATTTT. Translating gives CAISESSVVRGDTQYF.

A few counts support this clone. V usage is TRBV30 and J usage is TRBJ1-3; the match to TRBD1 covers 7 bases. Germline V gene sequence: CDR1 GTSNPN, CDR2 SVGIG (reference sequence). After removal of 2 bases from V and 2 bases from J, the junction contained 6 bases not matched to a gene. The CDR3 is made up of 15 amino acids. The CDR3 loop reads CAWSRPGTAGNTIYF. The CDR3 DNA sequence: TGTGCCTGGAGTAGACCAGGGACAGCTGGAAACACCATATATTTT.

The table lists this clone with a few counts. The chain carries TRBV29-1 and TRBJ2-7, with 9 bases that match TRBD1. The CDR3 extends over 14 amino acids. From germline, CDR1 is SQVTM and CDR2 ANQGSEA. V lost 1 base to trimming and J lost 3 bases; unmatched junction nucleotides: 4. This chain's CDR3 is CSVEGGTGHYEQYF. CDR3 DNA sequence: TGCAGCGTTGAAGGTGGGACAGGGCACTACGAGCAGTACTTC.

This clone is a singleton in its sample. The chain carries TRBV5-1 and TRBJ1-4; TRBD1 might be the D (6 bases). The V and J ends lost 1 base and 4 bases respectively, with 11 bases between them. Germline CDR1 is SGHRS and CDR2 is YFSETQ. The length of the CDR3 is 15 residues. CDR3 sequence reads: CASSLSGADNEKLFF. The CDR3 region has the DNA TGCGCCAGCAGCTTGTCAGGGGCAGATAATGAAAAACTGTTTTTT.

V usage is TRBV6-6 and J usage is TRBJ2-5, with 8 bases that match TRBD2. The CDR3 is made up of 15 amino acids. CDR1 and CDR2 from the germline V gene are MNHNY and SVGAGI (reference sequence). V lost 6 bases to trimming and J lost 1 base; unmatched junction nucleotides: 7. This CDR3 reads CASSRGGRLQETQYF. As DNA, the CDR3 is TGTGCCAGCAGCCGGGGGGGGCGCCTCCAAGAGACCCAGTACTTC.

V usage is TRBV7-6 and J usage is TRBJ2-3, with TRBD1 identical over 7 bases. The V gene's germline CDR1 is SGHVS and CDR2 FNYEAQ. Losses at the gene ends were 5 bases for V and 2 bases for J; bases not matched to a gene: 4. This CDR3 region has 14 residues. The CDR3 loop reads CASSVGQNTDTQYF. The CDR3 bases are TGTGCCAGCAGCGTGGGACAGAACACAGATACGCAGTATTTT.

This clone occurred a few times. This chain uses TRBV28 with TRBJ2-3; D gene uncertain. V lost 6 bases, J lost 3 bases, and 7 bases lay in between. The germline V gene encodes CDR1 MDHEN and CDR2 SYDVKM. The CDR3 length is 12 residues. This CDR3 reads CASSLQTDTQYF. The CDR3 DNA is TGTGCCAGCAGCCTACAGACAGATACGCAGTATTTT.

This clone was counted a few times. The J gene is TRBJ2-7, the V gene TRBV7-9; D perhaps matches TRBD1 (6 bases). CDR1 and CDR2 (germline): SEHNR, FQNEAQ (reference sequence). The CDR3 spans 16 residues. V dropped 1 base and J dropped 0 bases, with 13 bases sitting between them. The CDR3 DNA reads as TGTGCCAGCAGCTTAGGGAGACAGGAGATCTCCTACGAGCAGTACTTC. Translation: CASSLGRQEISYEQYF.

CDR3 bases: TGTGCCAGCAGTCGGACATTCTACGAGCAGTACTTC. This codes for CASSRTFYEQYF. The rearrangement uses TRBV2 and TRBJ2-7; tentative D call: TRBD1 (5 bases). The CDR3 spans 12 residues. The ends were cut back, 5 bases at V and 3 bases at J, with 8 bases in the middle. The germline V gene has CDR1 SNHLY and CDR2 FYNNEI.

This clone was seen a single time. The genes are TRBV10-3 and TRBJ1-4; weak D call: TRBD1 (5 bases). Germline CDR1 ENHRY, CDR2 SYGVKD. V lost 10 bases, J lost 8 bases, and 20 bases lay in between. The CDR3 runs 14 residues. The CDR3 DNA is TGTGCCAGCAGGCCGCAGGGAGGGGACGAAAAACTGTTTTTT. Its protein product is CASRPQGGDEKLFF.

This clone was seen only a few times. The chain recombines TRBV13 with TRBJ2-7; no firm D call. CDR1 is PRHDT, CDR2 FYEKMQ, per germline (reference sequence). CDR3 length: 15 amino acids. With 5 bases removed from V and 2 bases from J, the gap between germline ends came to 16 bases. This chain's CDR3 is CASSRRGAGAYEQYF. The CDR3 DNA follows: TGTGCCAGCAGCCGACGTGGCGCCGGAGCCTACGAGCAGTACTTC.

A note on this clone: Its ends do not fully match the called genes, so a read error is possible. The rearrangement joins TRBV19 to TRBJ2-5, with TRBD1 matching over 7 bases. The CDR3 is 14 amino acids. Germline loops: CDR1 LNHDA, CDR2 SQIVND (reference sequence). CDR3 nucleotide sequence: TGTGCCAGTAGTAGAGACAGGGATATAGAGACCCAGCACTTC. This sequence encodes CASSRDRDIETQHF.

The J gene is TRBJ2-6, the V gene TRBV18, with TRBD1 matching 7 bases. Germline V gene lookup returns CDR1 KGHSH and CDR2 LQKENI. CDR3 size: 16 residues. V lost 4 bases, J lost 0 bases, and 3 bases stayed unmatched. The CDR3 is CASSRDRRSGANVLTF. In DNA form, the CDR3 reads TGTGCCAGCTCACGGGACAGACGCTCTGGGGCCAACGTCCTGACTTTC.

The chain has TRBV13 and TRBJ2-7; unclear D gene. Trimming took off 4 bases at V and 0 bases at J, with 13 bases between the two ends. Germline assignment: CDR1 PRHDT and CDR2 FYEKMQ (reference sequence). The length of the CDR3 is 15 residues. CDR3 nucleotide sequence: TGTGCCAGCAGCTCCCTGGCGGAAAGCTCCTACGAGCAGTACTTC. It yields the protein CASSSLAESSYEQYF.

This rearrangement joins TRBV7-9 to TRBJ2-7; 14 bases map to TRBD2. Germline loops: CDR1 SEHNR, CDR2 FQNEAQ (reference sequence). The length of the CDR3 is 15 residues. Trimming at V came to 5 bases and at J to 6 bases, leaving 6 bases not matched to a gene. CDR3 protein: CASSAGTSGSGEQYF. The CDR3 DNA reads as TGTGCCAGCAGCGCGGGGACTAGCGGGAGCGGCGAGCAGTACTTC.

This clone was recorded a few times. The chain carries TRBV28 and TRBJ2-1; 11 positions agree with TRBD2. CDR3 size: 16 residues. Germline CDR1 MDHEN, CDR2 SYDVKM. Trimming took 3 bases from V and 4 from J; bases not matched to a gene: 5. CDR3: CASSFLAGGQYNEQFF. The CDR3 bases are TGTGCCAGCAGTTTTCTAGCGGGGGGCCAATACAATGAGCAGTTCTTC.

In this sample, this clone turned up a few times. V gene TRBV5-4 combines with J gene TRBJ2-2; 7 positions agree with TRBD1. Per germline, CDR1 SGHNT and CDR2 YYREEE (reference sequence). CDR3 length: 16 residues. V lost 1 base to trimming and J lost 1 base; unmatched junction nucleotides: 4. The CDR3 sequence is CASSLYRTGNTGELFF. In DNA, the CDR3 is TGTGCCAGCAGCTTGTATCGGACAGGGAACACCGGGGAGCTGTTTTTT.

The chain uses TRBV19 and TRBJ2-2, with 9 bases lining up with TRBD2. From germline, CDR1 is LNHDA and CDR2 SQIVND (reference sequence). J gave up 6 bases and V 3 bases, and 11 bases lay outside the gene matches. CDR3 length: 17 amino acids. The CDR3 region is CASSIFGGRASAGELFF. The CDR3 DNA is TGTGCCAGTAGTATCTTCGGCGGGAGGGCCAGTGCCGGGGAGCTGTTTTTT.

The chain combines TRBV7-9 with TRBJ2-5, with 7 bases that match TRBD1. Judging by the DNA end, TRBJ2-7 fits better; the J call may be wrong. This CDR3 is built from 17 residues. Germline loops: CDR1 SEHNR, CDR2 FQNEAQ (reference sequence). The CDR3 DNA reads TGTGCCAGCAGCTTAGCGAGGGGGCGCCTCCTGTCCTACGAGCAGTACTTC. Translating gives CASSLARGRLLSYEQYF.

This clone came up a few times. The CDR3 loop is CASSPSGSTDTQYF. CDR3 in DNA: TGTGCCAGCAGCCCTAGCGGGAGCACAGATACGCAGTATTTT. V gene TRBV28 combines with J gene TRBJ2-3; TRBD2 aligns across 8 bases. The CDR3 has 14 amino acids. V was pared by 6 bases and J by 0 bases, with 2 bases of the junction left unmatched. Per germline, CDR1 MDHEN and CDR2 SYDVKM.

This CDR3 reads CASSAGQLNTEAFF. For the CDR3, the DNA is TGTGCCAGCAGCGCCGGACAGCTGAACACTGAAGCTTTCTTT. The V gene is TRBV9, the J gene TRBJ1-1, with D possibly TRBD1 on 6 matching bases. This CDR3 spans 14 amino acids. V lost 3 bases, J lost 0 bases, and 9 bases lay in between. The germline V gene has CDR1 SGDLS and CDR2 YYNGEE.

V and J are TRBV6-6 and TRBJ2-2; D is possibly TRBD2 (7 bases). Deletions cut 7 bases from V and 4 bases from J, with 16 bases between. This CDR3 spans 15 amino acids. CDR1 and CDR2 (germline): MNHNY, SVGAGI (reference sequence). CDR3 sequence (DNA): TGTGCCAGCACCCAGCAGGGGAGGGGCACCGGGGAGCTGTTTTTT. Its protein is CASTQQGRGTGELFF.

The chain uses TRBV5-6 and TRBJ1-6, with 9 bases aligning to TRBD1. Per the germline V gene, CDR1 is SGHDT and CDR2 is YYEEEE. The J segment lost 4 bases and the V segment lost 4 bases, leaving 6 bases of the junction unmatched. The CDR3 consists of 16 residues. The CDR3 here is CASSPGTGMYNSPLHF. The DNA of the CDR3 is TGTGCCAGCAGCCCCGGGACAGGGATGTATAATTCACCCCTCCACTTT.

This clone was recorded a few times. The rearrangement uses TRBV4-2 and TRBJ2-2; 9 bases line up with TRBD1. CDR1 is LGHNA, CDR2 YNFKEQ, per germline. V trimming: 3 bases; J trimming: 1 base; junction bases outside the gene matches: 6. The CDR3 covers 17 residues. The CDR3 DNA is TGTGCCAGCAGCCAGAAAACAGGGGGCAGGAACACCGGGGAGCTGTTTTTT. It yields the protein CASSQKTGGRNTGELFF.

This chain connects TRBV30 to TRBJ2-1, with 8 bases identical to TRBD2. With V trimmed by 3 bases and J by 7 bases, 14 bases remained unmatched. Looked up from germline, CDR1 is GTSNPN and CDR2 is SVGIG (reference sequence). The CDR3 is 16 amino acids. The CDR3 DNA follows: TGTGCCTGGAGCAGAGCGGGAGCCTCAGGTTGGAATGAGCAGTTCTTC. Translating it yields CAWSRAGASGWNEQFF. The whole variable domain, filled in from reference TRBV30 and TRBJ2-1, reads SQTIHQWPATLVQPVGSPLSLECTVEGTSNPNLYWYRQAAGRGLQLLFYSVGIGQISSEVPQNLSASRPQDRQFILSSKKLLLSDSGFYLCAWSRAGASGWNEQFFGPGTRLTVL.

Details on this clone: Sequence at one end of the junction differs from germline and may be a read error. The chain employs TRBV6-5 and TRBJ2-7, with 8 bases lining up with TRBD2. Germline CDR1 and CDR2: MNHEY and SVGAGI. This CDR3 region has 14 residues. The CDR3 reads CASSLGGGSSEQYF. CDR3 DNA sequence: TGTGCCAGCAGTCTCGGGGGGGGGTCCTCCGAGCAGTACTTC.

This clone has a handful of counts. The J gene is TRBJ1-5, the V gene TRBV18; D might be TRBD1 (5 bases). CDR3 length: 15 amino acids. Trimming shortened V by 5 bases and J by 2 bases, and 13 bases separated the two germline ends. Germline CDR1 KGHSH, CDR2 LQKENI. The CDR3 region has the DNA TGTGCCAGCTCATCCTCGACAGAGGGCAATCAGCCCCAGCATTTT. Its protein product is CASSSSTEGNQPQHF. The variable domain in full, completed from reference TRBV18 and TRBJ1-5, reads NAGVMQNPRHLVRRRGQEARLRCSPMKGHSHVYWYRQLPEEGLKFMVYLQKENIIDESGMPKERFSAEFPKEGPSILRIQQVVRGDSAAYFCASSSSTEGNQPQHFGDGTRLSIL.

This clone was counted ten times or more. This sequence joins TRBV14 and TRBJ1-1; D ambiguous. V dropped 3 bases and J dropped 1 base, with 6 bases sitting between them. Germline V gene sequence: CDR1 SGHDN, CDR2 FVKESK. CDR3 length equals 13 residues. The CDR3 coding sequence is TGTGCCAGCAGCCAGCAGGCGAACACTGAAGCTTTCTTT. It encodes CASSQQANTEAFF.

The rearrangement joins TRBV6-1 to TRBJ2-7, with D tentatively TRBD2 (6 bases). The CDR3 runs 13 residues. Germline assignment: CDR1 MNHNS and CDR2 SASEGT. The ends were cut back, 6 bases at V and 3 bases at J, with 12 bases in the middle. CDR3 in amino acids: CASRRDSLYEQYF. CDR3 sequence (DNA): TGTGCCAGCAGACGGGACTCCCTCTACGAGCAGTACTTC.